Shown below are 3 T cell receptor beta chains from a single sample sequenced in a study of blood T cell repertoires in COVID-19 (dated by TCRdb to the early 2020s). To prepare the library, the immunoSEQ multiplex PCR assay was applied. TCRdb holds this immuneACCESS table with in-frame rearrangements only. Some clones are missing; in checked studies, unresolved V genes explain under half, and the rest has no known cause. The sample table lists 200,000 to 250,000 clones, around 90% of them with a count of one. Approximately 2% of the sample is in the top ten clones. The sample consisted of PBMCs or T cells enriched from blood (not recorded which). Receptor source: a woman aged 18-29 years who had recovered from COVID-19.

This rearrangement joins TRBV11-3 to TRBJ2-5, with TRBD1 matching over 7 bases. The V and J ends lost 6 bases and 4 bases, in that order; junction bases with no gene match: 11. CDR3 length: 15 residues. Germline-derived CDR1 and CDR2 are SGHNT and YENEEA. The CDR3 region is CASRTGEGDVETQYF. CDR3 DNA: TGTGCCAGCAGAACAGGGGAAGGAGATGTAGAGACCCAGTACTTC.

The chain recombines TRBV6-2 or TRBV6-3 with TRBJ2-3, with D possibly called TRBD1 or TRBD2 (6 bases each). The CDR3 totals 17 residues. In germline, CDR1 is MNHEY, CDR2 SVGEGT. Trimming took off 7 bases at V and 7 bases at J, with 27 bases between the two ends. The CDR3 coding sequence is TGTGCCAGCATCCCGGGGGCGACTGCGCAAGGTGTGCATACGCAGTATTTT. Its protein is CASIPGATAQGVHTQYF.

This CDR3 is CATSDPGGGGEKLFF. CDR3 nucleotide sequence: TGTGCCACCAGTGATCCAGGGGGTGGAGGTGAAAAACTGTTTTTT. This sequence joins TRBV24-1 and TRBJ1-4; 7 bases line up with TRBD1. CDR1 is KGHDR and CDR2 is SFDVKD in the germline V gene. The CDR3 has 15 residues. The J segment lost 7 bases and the V segment lost 3 bases, leaving 7 bases of the junction unmatched.